This T cell receptor beta chain is from a study of T cells in localized non-small cell lung cancer. Study-level results: Uninvolved adjacent lung showed higher T cell clonality than tumor. Of the top 100 tumor clones, median around 50 were in adjacent lung, over 25 among its top 100.

A remark on this clone: Its antigen is as yet unknown.

The assay was immunoSEQ multiplex PCR, and TCRdb's table has in-frame clones only and misses some. The sample has 2,800 or so clones; under 30% are singletons. The CDR3 runs to 15 residues. Germline-derived CDR1 and CDR2 are LNHDA and SQIVND (reference sequence). Trimming removed 5 bases from V and 10 bases from J; junction bases left unmatched: 11. The source of this sequence is a woman aged 40-70 years with stage III lung adenocarcinoma. V is TRBV19 and J is TRBJ1-6, with 7 bases lining up with TRBD1. The sequences come from lung tumor tissue, collected before any cancer treatment. The CDR3 sequence: CASSPWPGGASPLHF. CDR3 DNA sequence: TGTGCCAGTAGTCCCTGGCCAGGGGGAGCCTCACCCCTCCACTTT.